A single sample is the source of the 29 T cell receptor beta chains below, sequenced in a study of cytomegalovirus exposure and HLA in healthy donors. Use of 60 Vbeta and 13 Jbeta primers characterized the PCR. Clones were read by immunoSEQ multiplex PCR, and TCRdb kept only the in-frame ones, dropping some. This table holds 150,000 to 200,000 clones, roughly two thirds found once. Sequencing used PBMCs. These receptors were obtained from a woman between 18 and 29 years old in good health and CMV-seropositive.

The chain uses TRBV4-1 and TRBJ1-4; 8 positions agree with TRBD1. CDR3 length: 14 amino acids. With 4 bases clipped from V and 7 bases from J, the junction kept 5 bases outside the gene matches. Germline CDR1 MGHRA, CDR2 YSYEKL. DNA for the CDR3: TGCGCCAGCAGCCCAGGGGGCATGGGTGAAAAACTGTTTTTT. As protein: CASSPGGMGEKLFF.

The rearrangement links TRBV7-2 to TRBJ1-1; TRBD1 matches 9 bases. The V and J ends lost 4 bases and 10 bases, in that order; junction bases with no gene match: 7. From germline, CDR1 is SGHTA and CDR2 FQGNSA. This CDR3 is 13 amino acids long. The chain's CDR3 is CASSWGTGYGAFF. In DNA, the CDR3 is TGTGCCAGCAGCTGGGGGACAGGGTATGGAGCTTTCTTT.

This clone has just a few counts. The chain is built from TRBV5-1 and TRBJ1-1; D gene ambiguous. CDR3 size: 13 residues. Germline V gives CDR1 SGHRS, CDR2 YFSETQ. With 4 bases removed from V and 1 base from J, the gap between germline ends came to 8 bases. The CDR3 loop reads CASSPDKNTEAFF. In nucleotides, the CDR3 is TGCGCCAGCAGCCCTGACAAGAACACTGAAGCTTTCTTT.

The chain has TRBV2 and TRBJ1-5; 7 bases fit TRBD1. Germline-derived CDR1 and CDR2 are SNHLY and FYNNEI. The V and J ends lost 5 bases and 1 base, in that order; junction bases with no gene match: 5. This CDR3 comprises 15 residues. CDR3 protein: CASSLEGASNQPQHF. The DNA for the CDR3 is TGTGCCAGCAGTCTGGAGGGGGCGAGCAATCAGCCCCAGCATTTT.

Note on this clone: The junction departs from the called germline gene at one end, perhaps through a read error. Other DNA sequences of this sample code for an identical CDR3. The chain carries TRBV9 and TRBJ2-1; D is possibly TRBD1 (6 bases). Germline CDR1 is SGDLS and CDR2 is YYNGEE. The CDR3 runs 13 residues. CDR3 DNA: TGTGCCAGCAGTCCAGGGACAAACAACGAGCAGTTCTTC. As protein: CASSPGTNNEQFF. The full variable domain, with the rest looked up from reference TRBV9 and TRBJ2-1, is DSGVTQTPKHLITATGQRVTLRCSPRSGDLSVYWYQQSLDQGLQFLIQYYNGEERAKGNILERFSAQQFPDLHSELNLSSLELGDSALYFCASSPGTNNEQFFGPGTRLTVL.

The chain links TRBV11-3 to TRBJ2-2, with D possibly TRBD2 on 6 matching bases. The CDR3 is 16 amino acids. V was shortened by 0 bases and J by 3 bases, with 11 bases between the two germline ends. Germline loops: CDR1 SGHNT, CDR2 YENEEA. The CDR3 region is CASSLDSGDHTGELFF. As DNA, the CDR3 is TGTGCCAGCAGCTTAGATTCGGGGGATCACACCGGGGAGCTGTTTTTT.

The V call is TRBV5-1, the J call TRBJ1-1; 9 bases are a match to TRBD1. The CDR3 sequence is 15 residues long. Trimming removed 4 bases from V and 6 bases from J; junction bases left unmatched: 10. CDR1 is SGHRS, CDR2 YFSETQ, per germline. In DNA form, the CDR3 reads TGCGCCAGCAGCGAGAGGACAGGGGTCTCCGCTGAAGCTTTCTTT. Translating gives CASSERTGVSAEAFF.

The CDR3 spells CASSLKLANTGELFF. Written as DNA, the CDR3 is TGTGCCAGCAGCTTAAAACTAGCGAACACCGGGGAGCTGTTTTTT. This sequence joins TRBV7-2 and TRBJ2-2; D may be TRBD2 (5 bases). The V gene's germline CDR1 is SGHTA and CDR2 FQGNSA. This CDR3 has 15 residues. The V and J ends lost 2 bases and 0 bases respectively, with 7 bases between them.

V is TRBV4-3 and J is TRBJ2-1, with TRBD2 matching 9 bases. The CDR3 contains 16 residues. Per germline, CDR1 LGHNA and CDR2 YSLEER. J was trimmed by 2 bases and V by 1 base; bases with no gene match: 3. The CDR3 sequence: CASSQGRGGPYNEQFF. The CDR3, as DNA: TGCGCCAGCAGCCAAGGGCGGGGGGGCCCCTACAATGAGCAGTTCTTC.

The V and J genes are TRBV7-2 and TRBJ2-7; TRBD2 matches 9 bases. The J segment lost 4 bases and the V segment lost 2 bases, leaving 6 bases of the junction unmatched. This CDR3 is 15 amino acids long. Germline V CDR1 and CDR2: SGHTA, FQGNSA. CDR3 bases: TGTGCCAGCAGCTTATCTCGCGGGGGGGAGTACGAGCAGTACTTC. Protein product: CASSLSRGGEYEQYF.

The CDR3 reads CSGGTGVSYEQYF. In nucleotides, the CDR3 is TGCAGCGGGGGGACAGGAGTCTCCTACGAGCAGTACTTC. The gene calls are TRBV29-1 and TRBJ2-7; TRBD1 matches 8 bases. The CDR3 runs to 13 residues. The V and J ends lost 7 bases and 0 bases, in that order; junction bases with no gene match: 5. Germline-derived CDR1 and CDR2 are SQVTM and ANQGSEA.

This clone was seen just once. The V call is TRBV11-2, the J call TRBJ2-3; D is unclear. The V gene's germline CDR1 is SGHAT and CDR2 FQNNGV. Trimming shortened V by 7 bases and J by 1 base, and 12 bases separated the two germline ends. CDR3 length equals 14 residues. The CDR3 spells CASKPELGTDTQYF. Here the CDR3 DNA reads TGTGCCAGCAAGCCTGAGCTCGGCACAGATACGCAGTATTTT.

The J gene is TRBJ1-2, the V gene TRBV11-2; the D gene is possibly TRBD1 (5 bases). This CDR3 contains 12 residues. Germline V gene data show CDR1 as SGHAT and CDR2 as FQNNGV. V was trimmed by 6 bases and J by 7 bases, leaving 12 bases between them. The CDR3, as DNA: TGTGCCAGCAGACATCAGGGCCCTGGCTACACCTTC. Protein: CASRHQGPGYTF.

The genes are TRBV5-3 and TRBJ1-5, with unresolved D. TRBV5-3 is an open reading frame, and its role is uncertain. V was pared by 4 bases and J by 1 base, with 21 bases between. The CDR3 length is 18 residues. CDR3 in amino acids: CARSLTPGSRGSNQPQHF. The DNA of the CDR3 is TGTGCCAGAAGCCTGACCCCGGGGTCCCGAGGGAGCAATCAGCCCCAGCATTTT.

J is TRBJ2-7 and V is TRBV5-1; 11 positions agree with TRBD2. The CDR3 is 15 residues long. Trimming took 4 bases from V and 0 from J; bases not matched to a gene: 3. Germline V CDR1 and CDR2: SGHRS, YFSETQ. CDR3 protein: CASSLGLAASYEQYF. CDR3 DNA sequence: TGCGCCAGCAGCCTGGGACTAGCGGCCTCCTACGAGCAGTACTTC.

This clone has just a few counts. V gene TRBV25-1 combines with J gene TRBJ1-1; D gene uncertain. Per the germline V gene, CDR1 is MGHDK and CDR2 is SYGVNS. V gave up 3 bases and J gave up 1 base, with 12 bases separating them. The CDR3 is made up of 15 amino acids. The CDR3 coding sequence is TGTGCCAGCAGTGACCACCCCCCAGGGAACACTGAAGCTTTCTTT. Translation: CASSDHPPGNTEAFF.

This sequence joins TRBV5-6 and TRBJ2-1; possibly TRBD1 for D (6 bases). CDR1 is SGHDT, CDR2 YYEEEE, per germline. CDR3 length: 14 amino acids. The V gene lost 1 base and the J gene lost 1 base, with 6 bases spanning the gap. As DNA, the CDR3 is TGTGCCAGCAGCTTGAGGGGGTCCTACAATGAGCAGTTCTTC. This sequence encodes CASSLRGSYNEQFF.

This clone was recorded a few times. The chain links TRBV7-2 to TRBJ2-5; 11 bases agree with TRBD2. Per germline, CDR1 SGHTA and CDR2 FQGNSA. This CDR3 region has 16 residues. J gave up 1 base and V 0 bases, and 1 base lay outside the gene matches. CDR3 protein: CASSLASGGAQETQYF. The CDR3 nucleotides read TGTGCCAGCAGCTTAGCTAGCGGGGGGGCCCAAGAGACCCAGTACTTC.

This clone turned up a few times. The gene calls are TRBV10-3 and TRBJ2-3; 10 bases map to TRBD2. The germline V gene has CDR1 ENHRY and CDR2 SYGVKD. The ends lost 10 bases at V and 2 bases at J; junction bases unmatched: 15. This CDR3 comprises 17 residues. CDR3: CATKRDLAGGTTDTQYF. The CDR3 nucleotides read TGTGCCACCAAAAGGGACTTAGCGGGGGGCACCACAGATACGCAGTATTTT.

The V call is TRBV9, the J call TRBJ2-1; a possible D gene is TRBD2 (5 bases). The germline V gene encodes CDR1 SGDLS and CDR2 YYNGEE. This CDR3 is 17 amino acids long. V lost 0 bases and J 7 bases, leaving 20 bases between the germline ends. CDR3 coding DNA: TGTGCCAGCAGCGTAGCGCGTACGGTGGGGAGCGATAATGAGCAGTTCTTC. Protein sequence: CASSVARTVGSDNEQFF.

The chain carries TRBV4-3 and TRBJ2-7; D remains ambiguous. The V gene's germline CDR1 is LGHNA and CDR2 YSLEER. The CDR3 contains 13 residues. V lost 2 bases and J lost 4, with 9 bases in between. The CDR3 nucleotides are TGCGCCAGCAGCCAAACCACGGTTTACGAGCAGTACTTC. It codes for CASSQTTVYEQYF.

This clone was seen just once. The chain couples TRBV7-2 to TRBJ1-1, with unresolved D. Germline-derived CDR1 and CDR2 are SGHTA and FQGNSA. This CDR3 spans 12 amino acids. V was pared by 1 base and J by 10 bases, with 10 bases between. CDR3 DNA sequence: TGTGCCAGCAGCTTAGGGGAGGCGAGAGCTTTCTTT. Residues: CASSLGEARAFF.

On this clone itself: One end of the junction varies from germline; a read error may be responsible. The chain combines TRBV7-7 with TRBJ2-5; TRBD2 aligns across 8 bases. In germline, CDR1 is SSHAT, CDR2 FNYEAQ (reference sequence). The CDR3 totals 14 residues. The chain's CDR3 is CASSVSSGLKTQYF. The CDR3, as DNA: TGTGCTAGCAGCGTCTCTAGCGGGTTAAAGACCCAGTACTTC.

This clone was recorded a few times. The V call is TRBV19, the J call TRBJ2-2; 10 nucleotides align to TRBD1. Germline trimming cut 7 bases from V and 4 bases from J; bases unmatched to any gene: 15. The CDR3 is 18 amino acids. Germline V CDR1 and CDR2: LNHDA, SQIVND (reference sequence). The CDR3 nucleotides read TGTGCCAGTATCTTCCGGGACAGGGGCCAGATTGGCACCGGGGAGCTGTTTTTT. Translated: CASIFRDRGQIGTGELFF.

The chain joins TRBV5-5 to TRBJ2-1, with TRBD2 identical over 10 bases. The germline CDR1 and CDR2 sequences are SGHKS and YYEKEE (reference sequence). The CDR3 has 20 residues. Trimming cost V 2 bases and J 6 bases; bases outside gene matches: 20. The CDR3 bases are TGTGCCAGCAGCTTTCGAGTATGGCTAGCGGGGGTTTTTAGAGGCAATGAGCAGTTCTTC. Translating gives CASSFRVWLAGVFRGNEQFF.

V is TRBV30 and J is TRBJ1-6, with D perhaps TRBD1 (6 bases). The CDR3 has 15 residues. The V gene's germline CDR1 is GTSNPN and CDR2 SVGIG (reference sequence). The V end lost 4 bases, the J end lost 8 bases, and 18 bases lay between the germline ends. CDR3: CAWMLSARGYSPLHF. The CDR3 nucleotides read TGTGCCTGGATGCTGTCGGCCAGGGGATATTCACCCCTCCACTTT.

This clone was picked up a small number of times. The V gene is TRBV7-3, the J gene TRBJ2-2, with TRBD1 matching over 9 bases. This CDR3 has 17 amino acids. Germline V CDR1 and CDR2: SGHTA, FQGTGA. The junction had 13 bases not matched to a gene; V was cut back by 3 bases and J by 8 bases. CDR3 in amino acids: CASSFAIPGQGGGELFF. CDR3 DNA: TGTGCCAGCAGCTTCGCAATTCCGGGACAGGGTGGAGGGGAGCTGTTTTTT.

The V gene is TRBV5-4, the J gene TRBJ2-3; the match to TRBD1 covers 9 bases. Per germline, CDR1 SGHNT and CDR2 YYREEE (reference sequence). With V trimmed by 0 bases and J by 9 bases, 2 bases remained unmatched. The CDR3 loop spans 13 amino acids. In DNA, the CDR3 is TGTGCCAGCAGCTTGGTCGGGACAGGGACGCAGTATTTT. Translation gives CASSLVGTGTQYF. Variable domain in full (rest from reference TRBV5-4 and TRBJ2-3): ETGVTQSPTHLIKTRGQQVTLRCSSQSGHNTVSWYQQALGQGPQFIFQYYREEENGRGNFPPRFSGLQFPNYSSELNVNALELDDSALYLCASSLVGTGTQYFGPGTRLTVL.

The chain carries TRBV5-1 and TRBJ2-7, with 8 bases aligning to TRBD1. Germline V CDR1 and CDR2: SGHRS, YFSETQ. CDR3 length: 15 residues. V gave up 4 bases and J gave up 4 bases; unmatched junction bases: 10. CDR3 in DNA: TGCGCCAGCAGCGGACAGGGAGGCTACTCTTACGAGCAGTACTTC. Translated, it gives CASSGQGGYSYEQYF.